The clone carrying this TCR beta chain was counted once. The data were obtained in a study of blood T cell repertoires in COVID-19. Looking at the study overall: Sites across the United States, Italy and Spain contributed samples from acute and convalescent COVID-19. PBMCs, B-cell-depleted T cells, or T cells were the source of the cDNA or gDNA that made up the material.

As handled by the study authors: From reference gene primer amplification, estimates of nucleated cell counts were derived. Clones were read by immunoSEQ multiplex PCR, and TCRdb kept only the in-frame ones, dropping some. That table gives V, J and clone size, and the DNA gave D and trimming. The top ten hold under 9.5% of the sample, which has about 180,000 clones, about 86% seen once. The J segment lost 7 bases and the V segment lost 4 bases, leaving 7 bases of the junction unmatched. This CDR3 has 14 residues. The germline gives CDR1 SNHLY, CDR2 FYNNEI. What was sequenced was peripheral blood. V gene TRBV2 combines with J gene TRBJ1-2; 9 bases are shared with TRBD1. The clonotype originates from a man aged 50 or older with active or convalescent COVID-19. DNA for the CDR3: TGTGCCAGCAGTGGCGGGACAGGGCTAATTGGCTACACCTTC. Residues: CASSGGTGLIGYTF. Full variable domain (missing parts from reference TRBV2 and TRBJ1-2): EPEVTQTPSHQVTQMGQEVILRCVPISNHLYFYWYRQILGQKVEFLVSFYNNEISEKSEIFDDQFSVERPDGSNFTLKIRSTKLEDSAMYFCASSGGTGLIGYTFGSGTRLTVV.